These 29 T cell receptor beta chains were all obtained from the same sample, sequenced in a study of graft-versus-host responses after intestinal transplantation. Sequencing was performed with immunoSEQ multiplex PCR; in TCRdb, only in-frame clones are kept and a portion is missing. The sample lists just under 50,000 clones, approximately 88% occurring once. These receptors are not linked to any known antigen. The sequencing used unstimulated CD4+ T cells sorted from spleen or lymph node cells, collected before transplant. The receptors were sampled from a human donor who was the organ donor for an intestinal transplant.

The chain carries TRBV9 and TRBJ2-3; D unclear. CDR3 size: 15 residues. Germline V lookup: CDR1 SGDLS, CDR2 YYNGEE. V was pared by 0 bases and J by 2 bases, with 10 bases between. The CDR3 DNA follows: TGTGCCAGCAGCGTAGGGGTAGCTTCCACAGATACGCAGTATTTT. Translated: CASSVGVASTDTQYF.

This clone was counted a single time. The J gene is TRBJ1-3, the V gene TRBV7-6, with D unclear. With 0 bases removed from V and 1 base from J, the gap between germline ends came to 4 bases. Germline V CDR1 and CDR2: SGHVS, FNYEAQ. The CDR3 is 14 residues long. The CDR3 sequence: CASSLAGSGNTIYF. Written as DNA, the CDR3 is TGTGCCAGCAGCTTAGCGGGGTCTGGAAACACCATATATTTT.

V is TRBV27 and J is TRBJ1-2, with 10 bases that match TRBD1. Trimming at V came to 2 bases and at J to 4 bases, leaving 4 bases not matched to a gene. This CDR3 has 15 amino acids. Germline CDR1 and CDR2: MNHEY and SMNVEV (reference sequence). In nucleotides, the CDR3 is TGTGCCAGCAGTTTAGCCTGGACAGGGGGCTATGGCTACACCTTC. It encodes CASSLAWTGGYGYTF.

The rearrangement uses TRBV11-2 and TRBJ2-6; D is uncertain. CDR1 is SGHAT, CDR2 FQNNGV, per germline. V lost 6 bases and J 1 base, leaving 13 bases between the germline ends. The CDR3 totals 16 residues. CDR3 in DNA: TGTGCCAGCAGACTACTGGGGAATTCTGGGGCCAACGTCCTGACTTTC. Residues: CASRLLGNSGANVLTF.

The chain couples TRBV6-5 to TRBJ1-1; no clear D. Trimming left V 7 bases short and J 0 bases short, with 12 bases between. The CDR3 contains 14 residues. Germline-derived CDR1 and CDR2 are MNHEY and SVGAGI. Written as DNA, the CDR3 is TGTGCCAGCACCTTTGCACTTATGAACACTGAAGCTTTCTTT. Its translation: CASTFALMNTEAFF.

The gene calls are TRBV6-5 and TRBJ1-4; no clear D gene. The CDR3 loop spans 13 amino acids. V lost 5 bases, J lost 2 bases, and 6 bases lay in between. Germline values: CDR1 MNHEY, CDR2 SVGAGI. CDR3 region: CASSPGTNEKLFF. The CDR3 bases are TGTGCCAGCAGTCCCGGGACTAATGAAAAACTGTTTTTT.

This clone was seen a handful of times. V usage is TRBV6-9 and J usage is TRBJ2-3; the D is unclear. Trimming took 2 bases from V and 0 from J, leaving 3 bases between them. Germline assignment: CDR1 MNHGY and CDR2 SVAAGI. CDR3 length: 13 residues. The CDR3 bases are TGTGCCAGCAGTTATACTAGCACAGATACGCAGTATTTT. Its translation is CASSYTSTDTQYF.

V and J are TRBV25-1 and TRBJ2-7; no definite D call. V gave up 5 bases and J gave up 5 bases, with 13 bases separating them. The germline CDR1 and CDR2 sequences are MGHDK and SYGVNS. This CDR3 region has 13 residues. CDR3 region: CASSIGLEHEQYF. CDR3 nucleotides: TGTGCCAGCAGTATAGGGTTAGAACACGAGCAGTACTTC.

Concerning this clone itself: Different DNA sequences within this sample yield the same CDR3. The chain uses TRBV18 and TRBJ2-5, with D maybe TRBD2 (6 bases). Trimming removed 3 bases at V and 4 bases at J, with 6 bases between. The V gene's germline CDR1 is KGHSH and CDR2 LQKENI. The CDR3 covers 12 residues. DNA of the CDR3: TGTGCCAGCTCACCCGGGGGAGAGACCCAGTACTTC. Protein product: CASSPGGETQYF.

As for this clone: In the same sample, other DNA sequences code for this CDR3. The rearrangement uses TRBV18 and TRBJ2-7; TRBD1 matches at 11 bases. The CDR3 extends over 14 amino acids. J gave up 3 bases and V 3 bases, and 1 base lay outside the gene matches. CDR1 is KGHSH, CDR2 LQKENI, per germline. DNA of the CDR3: TGTGCCAGCTCACCGGGGACAGGGGGCTACGAGCAGTACTTC. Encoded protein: CASSPGTGGYEQYF.

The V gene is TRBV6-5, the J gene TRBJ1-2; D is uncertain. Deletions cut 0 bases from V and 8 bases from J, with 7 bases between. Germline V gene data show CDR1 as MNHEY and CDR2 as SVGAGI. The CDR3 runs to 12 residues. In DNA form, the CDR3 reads TGTGCCAGCAGTTACTCAATCATCGGCTACACCTTC. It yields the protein CASSYSIIGYTF.

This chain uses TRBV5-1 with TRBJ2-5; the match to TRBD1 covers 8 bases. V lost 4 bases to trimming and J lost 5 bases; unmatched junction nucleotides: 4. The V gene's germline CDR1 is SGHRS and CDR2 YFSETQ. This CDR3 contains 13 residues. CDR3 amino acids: CASSLRTGETQYF. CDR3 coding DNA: TGCGCCAGCAGCCTACGGACAGGGGAGACCCAGTACTTC.

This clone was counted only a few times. The CDR3 DNA is TGTGCCCTCGTCGGAGGACAGCCGAACACTGAAGCTTTCTTT. It specifies CALVGGQPNTEAFF. The rearrangement joins TRBV30 to TRBJ1-1; TRBD1 is a possible D gene (6 bases). There are 14 residues in the CDR3. The germline gives CDR1 GTSNPN, CDR2 SVGIG (reference sequence). Trimming left V 8 bases short and J 1 base short, with 17 bases between.

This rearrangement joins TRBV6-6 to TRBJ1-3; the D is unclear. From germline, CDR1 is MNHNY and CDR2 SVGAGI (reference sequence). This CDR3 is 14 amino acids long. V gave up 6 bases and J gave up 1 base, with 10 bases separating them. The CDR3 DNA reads TGTGCCAGCAGCCCAAGGGAATCTGGAAACACCATATATTTT. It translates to CASSPRESGNTIYF.

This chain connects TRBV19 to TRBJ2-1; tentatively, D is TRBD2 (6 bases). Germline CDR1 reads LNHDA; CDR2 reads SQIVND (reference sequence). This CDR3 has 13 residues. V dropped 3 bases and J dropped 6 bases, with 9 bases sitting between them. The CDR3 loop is CASSMGGTNEQFF. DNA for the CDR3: TGTGCCAGTAGTATGGGAGGTACCAATGAGCAGTTCTTC.

The CDR3: CASIPLAGSYNEQFF. CDR3 DNA: TGTGCCAGCATCCCACTAGCGGGCTCCTACAATGAGCAGTTCTTC. J is TRBJ2-1 and V is TRBV11-2; 9 bases match TRBD2. There are 15 residues in the CDR3. CDR1 and CDR2 from the germline V gene are SGHAT and FQNNGV. V lost 7 bases and J lost 0; bases outside the gene matches: 4.

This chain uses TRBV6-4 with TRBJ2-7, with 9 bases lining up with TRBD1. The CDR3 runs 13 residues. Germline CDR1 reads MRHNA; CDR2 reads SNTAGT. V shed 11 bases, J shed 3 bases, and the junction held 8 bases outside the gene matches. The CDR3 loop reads CAGPGTGCYEQYF. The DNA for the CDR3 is TGTGCCGGACCCGGGACAGGGTGCTACGAGCAGTACTTC.

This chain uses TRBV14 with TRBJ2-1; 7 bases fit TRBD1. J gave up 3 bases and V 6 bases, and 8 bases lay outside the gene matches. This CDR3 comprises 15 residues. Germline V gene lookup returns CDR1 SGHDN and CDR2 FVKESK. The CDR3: CASSRQGPFYNEQFF. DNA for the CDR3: TGTGCCAGCAGTCGACAGGGCCCTTTCTACAATGAGCAGTTCTTC.

The CDR3 loop is CAWRGRGIGGYTF. The CDR3 DNA reads TGTGCCTGGCGGGGCAGGGGGATAGGTGGCTACACCTTC. The J gene is TRBJ1-2, the V gene TRBV30; 7 bases are shared with TRBD1. The germline CDR1 and CDR2 sequences are GTSNPN and SVGIG (reference sequence). V lost 5 bases, J lost 7 bases, and 10 bases stayed unmatched. The CDR3 contains 13 residues.

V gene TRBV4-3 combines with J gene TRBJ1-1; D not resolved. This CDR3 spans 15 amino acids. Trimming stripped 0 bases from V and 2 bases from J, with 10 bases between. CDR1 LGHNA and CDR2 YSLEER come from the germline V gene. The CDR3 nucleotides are TGCGCCAGCAGCCAAGATCTCGGCAGAAACACTGAAGCTTTCTTT. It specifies CASSQDLGRNTEAFF.

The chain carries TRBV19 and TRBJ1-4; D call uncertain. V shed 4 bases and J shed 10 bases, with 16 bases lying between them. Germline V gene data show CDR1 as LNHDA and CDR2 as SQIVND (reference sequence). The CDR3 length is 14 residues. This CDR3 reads CASSTGERVGKLFF. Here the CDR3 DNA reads TGTGCCAGTAGTACTGGGGAGCGGGTAGGAAAACTGTTTTTT.

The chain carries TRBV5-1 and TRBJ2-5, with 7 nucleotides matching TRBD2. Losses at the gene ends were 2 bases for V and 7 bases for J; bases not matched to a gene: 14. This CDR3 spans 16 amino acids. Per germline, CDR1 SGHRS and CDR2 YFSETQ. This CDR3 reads CASSFGPSGSRGTQYF. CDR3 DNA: TGCGCCAGCAGCTTTGGCCCTAGCGGCTCTAGAGGGACCCAGTACTTC.

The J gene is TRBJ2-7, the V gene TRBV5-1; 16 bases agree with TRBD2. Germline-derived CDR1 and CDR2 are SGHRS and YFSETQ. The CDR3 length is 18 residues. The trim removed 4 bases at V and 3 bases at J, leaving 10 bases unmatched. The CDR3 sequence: CASSGRRGLAGGHYEQYF. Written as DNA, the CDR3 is TGCGCCAGCAGCGGCCGCCGGGGACTAGCGGGAGGGCACTACGAGCAGTACTTC. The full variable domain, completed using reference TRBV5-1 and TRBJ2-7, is KAGVTQTPRYLIKTRGQQVTLSCSPISGHRSVSWYQQTPGQGLQFLFEYFSETQRNKGNFPGRFSGRQFSNSRSEMNVSTLELGDSALYLCASSGRRGLAGGHYEQYFGPGTRLTVT.

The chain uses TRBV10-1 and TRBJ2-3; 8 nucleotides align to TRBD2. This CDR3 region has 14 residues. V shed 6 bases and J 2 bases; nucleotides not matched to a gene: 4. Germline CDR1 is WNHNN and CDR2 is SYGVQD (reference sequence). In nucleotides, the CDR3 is TGCGCCAGCAGCCTGACTAGCGACACAGATACGCAGTATTTT. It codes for CASSLTSDTDTQYF.

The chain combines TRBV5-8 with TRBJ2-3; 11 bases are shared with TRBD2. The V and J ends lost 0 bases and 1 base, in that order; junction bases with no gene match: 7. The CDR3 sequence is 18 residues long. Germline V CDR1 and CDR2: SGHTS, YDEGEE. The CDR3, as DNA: TGTGCCAGCAGCTTGGCGGTAGCGGGAGGGGGTCGCACAGATACGCAGTATTTT. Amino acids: CASSLAVAGGGRTDTQYF. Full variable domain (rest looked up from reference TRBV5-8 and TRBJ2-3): EAGVTQSPTHLIKTRGQQATLRCSPISGHTSVYWYQQALGLGLQFLLWYDEGEERNRGNFPPRFSGRQFPNYSSELNVNALELEDSALYLCASSLAVAGGGRTDTQYFGPGTRLTVL.

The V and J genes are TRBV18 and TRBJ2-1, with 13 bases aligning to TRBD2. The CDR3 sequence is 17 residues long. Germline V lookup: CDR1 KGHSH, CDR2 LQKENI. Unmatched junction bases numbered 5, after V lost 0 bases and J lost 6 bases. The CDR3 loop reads CASSPPGLAGPLNEQFF. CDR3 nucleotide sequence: TGTGCCAGCTCACCACCGGGACTAGCGGGACCCCTCAATGAGCAGTTCTTC.

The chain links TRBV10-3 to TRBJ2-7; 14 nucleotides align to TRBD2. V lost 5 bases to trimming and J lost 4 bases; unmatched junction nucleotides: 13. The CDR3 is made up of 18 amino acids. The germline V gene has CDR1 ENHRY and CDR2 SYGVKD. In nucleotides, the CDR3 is TGTGCCATCAGTCTGGGGACTAGCGGGAGAGGTGGGGTGTACGAGCAGTACTTC. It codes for CAISLGTSGRGGVYEQYF.

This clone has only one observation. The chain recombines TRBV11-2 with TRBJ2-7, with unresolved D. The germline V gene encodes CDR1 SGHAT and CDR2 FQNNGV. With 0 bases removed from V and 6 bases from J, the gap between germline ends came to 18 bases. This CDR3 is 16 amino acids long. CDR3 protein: CASSLEGLGSWSEQYF. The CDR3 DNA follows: TGTGCCAGCAGCTTAGAAGGTCTAGGTTCATGGAGCGAGCAGTACTTC.

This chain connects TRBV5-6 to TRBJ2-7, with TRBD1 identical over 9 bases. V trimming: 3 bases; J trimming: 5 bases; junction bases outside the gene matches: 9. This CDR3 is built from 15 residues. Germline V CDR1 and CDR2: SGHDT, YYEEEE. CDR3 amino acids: CASSSYRGRLDEQYF. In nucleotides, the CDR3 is TGTGCCAGCAGCTCCTACAGGGGGCGTCTGGACGAGCAGTACTTC. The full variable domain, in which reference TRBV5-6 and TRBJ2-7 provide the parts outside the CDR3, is DAGVTQSPTHLIKTRGQQVTLRCSPKSGHDTVSWYQQALGQGPQFIFQYYEEEERQRGNFPDRFSGHQFPNYSSELNVNALLLGDSALYLCASSSYRGRLDEQYFGPGTRLTVT.